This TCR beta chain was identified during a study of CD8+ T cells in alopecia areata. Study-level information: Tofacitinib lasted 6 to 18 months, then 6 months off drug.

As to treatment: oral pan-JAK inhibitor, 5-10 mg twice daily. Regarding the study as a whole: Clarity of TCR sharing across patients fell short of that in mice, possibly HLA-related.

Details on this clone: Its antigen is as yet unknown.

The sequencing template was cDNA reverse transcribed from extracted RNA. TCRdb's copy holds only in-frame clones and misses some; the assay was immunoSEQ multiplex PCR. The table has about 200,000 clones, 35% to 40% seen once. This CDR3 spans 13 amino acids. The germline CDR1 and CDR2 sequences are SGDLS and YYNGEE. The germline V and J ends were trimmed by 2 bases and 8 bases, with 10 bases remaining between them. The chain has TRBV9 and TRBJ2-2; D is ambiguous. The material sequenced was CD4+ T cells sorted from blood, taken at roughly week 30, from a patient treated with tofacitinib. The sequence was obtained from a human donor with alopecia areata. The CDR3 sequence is CASSVNAYGELFF. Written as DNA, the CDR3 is TGTGCCAGCAGCGTTAACGCTTATGGGGAGCTGTTTTTT.